This T cell receptor (beta chain) derives from a study of low-dose radiotherapy and immunotherapy resistance in tumors. Study information: Each fraction given to Cohort 2 every two weeks delivered 1 Gy, and the total reached 13 Gy over 26 weeks.

With TRAV- and TRBV-specific primers, first-strand cDNA was made, covering the alpha and beta chains. The authors amplified TCRs for roughly 20 PCR cycles with a constant-region primer and a V-primer adapter. TCRdb reprocessed the reads with MiXCR, giving one entry per CDR3 protein. The sample holds tens of thousands of distinct CDR3 sequences, roughly a tenth seen once. Germline V gene sequence: CDR1 SGHTA, CDR2 FQGNSA. This CDR3 has 15 amino acids. The V and J ends lost 5 bases and 1 base respectively, with 14 bases between them. This clonotype was recorded many times. Regarding time point: before trial treatment.

The V gene is TRBV7-2, the J gene TRBJ2-5, with D possibly TRBD1 on 6 matching bases. This TCR was recovered from a male donor with prostate cancer. The material was PBMCs, obtained before treatment. The CDR3 DNA reads TGTGCCAGCAGCCAAAGACAGGCCGGCCAAGAGACCCAGTACTTC. Its translation is CASSQRQAGQETQYF.